The present entry profiles one TCR beta chain with its context. What it binds is not known. The sample comes from a study of spatial heterogeneity in lung cancer. Time point here: blood at routine non-recurrence follow-up after resection. TCRdb re-called the 5' RACE reads through MiXCR, storing one row per CDR3 protein. The sample holds nearly 95,000 distinct CDR3 sequences, around 19% seen once. Findings of the study overall: Resection saw ubiquitous expanded tumor TCRs appear in blood more than follow-up did.

This receptor was taken from a male donor with early-stage non-small cell lung cancer. The source was PBMCs, collected at follow-up.

CDR3 region: CASSSIREASNQPQHF. CDR3 nucleotides: TGTGCCAGCAGCTCCATTAGGGAAGCTAGCAATCAGCCCCAGCATTTT. This sequence joins TRBV21-1 and TRBJ1-5. TRBV21-1 constitutes a pseudogene. The CDR3 is 16 amino acids.